This T cell receptor (beta chain) is from a study of T cells after yellow fever vaccination. Whole-study findings and limits: Weaker, the secondary response had a peak occurring faster, on day 5 versus 15. The booster saw the reappearance of most primary-vaccination clones (roughly 96% CD4, 80% to 90% CD8). Among all clonotypes, a small share was observed in both CD4 and CD8 compartments.

The CDR3 loop spans 14 amino acids. V shed 1 base and J shed 2 bases, with 6 bases lying between them. The authors made TCR cDNA by 5'RACE template switching, adding a universal primer site and UMIs. TCRdb re-called the 5' RACE reads through MiXCR, storing one row per CDR3 protein. This sample has 500,000 to 650,000 distinct CDR3 sequences, with 17% found just once. There are a few counts of this clonotype. No antigen is known for it. Source: PBMCs, taken around 5 days after the first yellow fever vaccination. The chain couples TRBV12-3 or TRBV12-4 to TRBJ1-3; D not resolved. The TCR was taken from a man aged 18 to 30 who received the YFV17D yellow fever vaccine. In nucleotides, the CDR3 is TGTGCCAGCAGTTTAGTTGCGGCTGGAAACACCATATATTTT. Translating it yields CASSLVAAGNTIYF.